The next 16 T cell receptor beta chains were all read from a single sample in a study of cytomegalovirus exposure and HLA in healthy donors. The PCR ran on 60 Vbeta and 13 Jbeta primers. Generated by immunoSEQ multiplex PCR, the TCRdb table keeps only in-frame clones and is missing some. The sample lists 120,000 or so clones, roughly 78% occurring once. Sequenced input: PBMCs. Receptors were obtained from a woman aged 35 to 49 in good health and CMV-seronegative.

This clone was observed a few times. The genes are TRBV5-1 and TRBJ1-1; D is unclear. Trimming took off 5 bases at V and 0 bases at J, with 8 bases between the two ends. CDR3 length equals 13 residues. The germline V gene has CDR1 SGHRS and CDR2 YFSETQ. The DNA of the CDR3 is TGCGCCAGCAGTTACAGCTTGAACACTGAAGCTTTCTTT. Translated, it gives CASSYSLNTEAFF.

This clone was observed a few times. J is TRBJ2-3 and V is TRBV14; no clear D. V lost 4 bases and J lost 4, with 9 bases in between. From germline, CDR1 is SGHDN and CDR2 FVKESK. There are 13 residues in the CDR3. The chain's CDR3 is CASSRIYSDTQYF. The CDR3 coding sequence is TGTGCCAGCAGCCGAATCTACTCAGATACGCAGTATTTT. Full variable domain (missing parts from reference TRBV14 and TRBJ2-3): EAGVTQFPSHSVIEKGQTVTLRCDPISGHDNLYWYRRVMGKEIKFLLHFVKESKQDESGMPNNRFLAERTGGTYSTLKVQPAELEDSGVYFCASSRIYSDTQYFGPGTRLTVL.

The genes are TRBV27 and TRBJ1-3; D unresolved. The germline gives CDR1 MNHEY, CDR2 SMNVEV (reference sequence). The V end was cut by 5 bases, the J end by 0 bases, with 14 bases between. The CDR3 is made up of 16 amino acids. DNA for the CDR3: TGTGCCAGCAGTCCCCTATCGAGTGGCTCTGGAAACACCATATATTTT. Its translation: CASSPLSSGSGNTIYF.

This clone was detected only once. The chain is built from TRBV28 and TRBJ1-4; D gene ambiguous. Germline CDR1 is MDHEN and CDR2 is SYDVKM. The CDR3 loop spans 13 amino acids. V lost 4 bases to trimming and J lost 7 bases, with 10 bases between them. In nucleotides, the CDR3 is TGTGCCAGCAGTTCACGACAAGGTGAAAAACTGTTTTTT. As protein: CASSSRQGEKLFF.

The rearrangement links TRBV5-1 to TRBJ2-7; D might be TRBD1 (5 bases). V was trimmed by 1 base and J by 1 base, leaving 12 bases between them. The CDR3 is 15 residues long. The germline V gene encodes CDR1 SGHRS and CDR2 YFSETQ. This CDR3 is CASSLLEAGSYEQYF. CDR3 nucleotide sequence: TGCGCCAGCAGCTTGCTTGAGGCAGGGTCCTACGAGCAGTACTTC.

This sequence joins TRBV30 and TRBJ1-6; TRBD1 is a possible D gene (5 bases). Trimming stripped 6 bases from V and 4 bases from J, with 13 bases between. Germline values: CDR1 GTSNPN, CDR2 SVGIG (reference sequence). This CDR3 is 14 amino acids long. Here the CDR3 DNA reads TGTGCCTGTTTCCAGGGAACTTATAATTCACCCCTCCACTTT. This sequence encodes CACFQGTYNSPLHF.

This chain joins TRBV6-1 and TRBJ1-1, with D possibly TRBD1 on 5 matching bases. V was trimmed by 0 bases and J by 11 bases, leaving 13 bases between them. The CDR3 is 13 amino acids. Germline V gene lookup returns CDR1 MNHNS and CDR2 SASEGT. The chain's CDR3 is CASSEAPGFEAFF. For the CDR3, the DNA is TGTGCCAGCAGTGAAGCGCCAGGGTTTGAGGCTTTCTTT.

Details on this clone: A junction end diverges from the germline sequence, so it may reflect a read error. The chain is built from TRBV5-1 and TRBJ2-4, with 7 positions matching TRBD1. Germline-derived CDR1 and CDR2 are SGHRS and YFSETQ. CDR3 length: 14 residues. CDR3 DNA sequence: TGCGCCAGCAGCGCTGGGACAGAGGGAAACAGTCAGTACTTC. Protein: CASSAGTEGNSQYF. The entire variable domain, with the rest obtained from reference TRBV5-1 and TRBJ2-4, is as follows: KAGVTQTPRYLIKTRGQQVTLSCSPISGHRSVSWYQQTPGQGLQFLFEYFSETQRNKGNFPGRFSGRQFSNSRSEMNVSTLELGDSALYLCASSAGTEGNSQYFGAGTRLSVL.

The V call is TRBV4-2, the J call TRBJ2-1; weak D call: TRBD1 (6 bases). The V and J ends lost 4 bases and 5 bases respectively, with 18 bases between them. There are 16 residues in the CDR3. Germline CDR1 is LGHNA and CDR2 is YNFKEQ. DNA for the CDR3: TGTGCCAGCAGCCGCACAGGGAACAATCCTAACAATGAGCAGTTCTTC. This encodes CASSRTGNNPNNEQFF.

The chain is built from TRBV20-1 and TRBJ2-7; D not resolved. The length of the CDR3 is 11 residues. V dropped 3 bases and J dropped 2 bases, with 5 bases sitting between them. Germline CDR1 is DFQATT and CDR2 is SNEGSKA (reference sequence). CDR3 in amino acids: CSASSTYEQYF. In nucleotides, the CDR3 is TGCAGTGCTAGTAGCACCTACGAGCAGTACTTC.

J is TRBJ1-5 and V is TRBV28; D call uncertain. V dropped 3 bases and J dropped 6 bases, with 21 bases sitting between them. Per the germline V gene, CDR1 is MDHEN and CDR2 is SYDVKM. The CDR3 is 17 amino acids. CDR3 region: CASSFFQVRRGSQPQHF. In DNA, the CDR3 is TGTGCCAGCAGTTTCTTCCAGGTACGGAGAGGGAGTCAGCCCCAGCATTTT.

The rearrangement links TRBV11-2 to TRBJ2-7; 8 bases align to TRBD1. There are 14 residues in the CDR3. The V and J ends lost 3 bases and 4 bases, in that order; junction bases with no gene match: 5. Looked up from germline, CDR1 is SGHAT and CDR2 is FQNNGV. The DNA for the CDR3 is TGTGCCAGCAGCTTCGGGACAGGAGAATACGAGCAGTACTTC. Residues: CASSFGTGEYEQYF.

V gene TRBV27 combines with J gene TRBJ2-5, with TRBD2 matching over 12 bases. The closer fit of TRBJ2-7 to the DNA end suggests the J call may be wrong. This CDR3 region has 14 residues. Germline loops: CDR1 MNHEY, CDR2 SMNVEV (reference sequence). CDR3 sequence reads: CAIPSGRVHYEQYF. The CDR3 region has the DNA TGTGCCATACCTAGCGGGAGGGTTCACTACGAGCAGTACTTC.

The chain couples TRBV28 to TRBJ2-7; TRBD1 is a possible D gene (5 bases). In germline, CDR1 is MDHEN, CDR2 SYDVKM. This CDR3 has 13 residues. The V gene lost 7 bases and the J gene lost 3 bases, with 13 bases spanning the gap. CDR3 DNA: TGTGCCAGCACCCTTGGGGCAGACTACGAGCAGTACTTC. Amino acids: CASTLGADYEQYF.

The chain has TRBV2 and TRBJ2-5, with 13 bases aligning to TRBD2. CDR1 and CDR2 from the germline V gene are SNHLY and FYNNEI. The CDR3 runs to 15 residues. The V segment lost 5 bases and the J segment 2 bases; nucleotides outside the gene matches: 2. The CDR3 loop reads CASSSTSGRQETQYF. The CDR3, as DNA: TGTGCCAGCAGTTCGACTAGCGGGAGGCAAGAGACCCAGTACTTC.

J is TRBJ1-1 and V is TRBV7-2; TRBD1 might be the D (6 bases). V was pared by 1 base and J by 2 bases, with 11 bases between. The germline gives CDR1 SGHTA, CDR2 FQGNSA. This CDR3 contains 15 residues. The CDR3 region has the DNA TGTGCCAGCAGCTTAGTTGGCAGGGGCAACACTGAAGCTTTCTTT. Translated: CASSLVGRGNTEAFF.